This T cell receptor (beta chain) was obtained from a study of spatial heterogeneity in lung cancer (dated by TCRdb to the late 2010s). A note on the overall study: More beta-chain than alpha-chain transcripts were consistently detected, likely reflecting higher beta-chain transcript abundance. In the raw uncorrected reads, each unique combination of TCR and UMI appeared more than ten times on average. TCR alpha and beta repertoires were quantitatively compared across multiple tumor regions, matched nontumor lung and blood in non-small cell lung cancer. Nonsynonymous mutation counts, determined by whole-exome sequencing of tumor tissue, were related to TCR repertoire features. Both alpha and beta chains were TCR-sequenced in 220 or so tumor regions, around 65 matched nontumor lung samples and approximately 50 PBMC samples obtained at surgery.

Receptors were amplified or captured by 5' RACE. TCRdb shows the sequencer as NextSeq 500. To allow correction of PCR and sequencing errors, the TCR library protocol tagged every TCR cDNA molecule with a unique molecular identifier. Per the source publication's procedure: Decombinator tools were used for TCR identification, UMI-based error correction and CDR3 extraction. Expanded TCRs were defined as those above a frequency of 2 per 1,000, corresponding to the top 1% of the tumor frequency distribution. Renyi diversity was calculated using the R vegan package after each repertoire was subsampled 100 times to 5,000 TCRs. CDR3 similarity networks were built from amino acid triplet string-kernel similarity, connecting CDR3s with pairwise similarity above 0.82. TCRdb trimmed public reads at Q25 via fastp, called clones via MiXCR and kept in-frame beta chains. Each entry merges the rows of one CDR3 protein and shows their most common DNA and genes. These V and J calls originate from TCRdb's pipeline instead of the authors' own analysis. The sample table records almost 75,000 distinct CDR3 sequences; about an eighth of these occur just once. The top ten hold 6.5% to 7.5% of the sample.

In light of the paper, this sample's time point label describes: sample taken at primary tumor resection. For TCR sequencing, whole RNA was extracted from tumor and nontumor lung tissue, or from cryopreserved PBMC samples, and no cell sorting was done. The donors were around 69 patients from the lung TRACERx cohort who had early-stage, untreated non-small cell lung cancer. Patients were selected for TCR sequencing only if sufficient RNA was available from at least two tumor regions. The sample holds many counts of this clonotype. It lacks a known antigen. No quality values exist for individual bases; no much larger clone is one base distant. The full study reports these points: Additional single-cell paired TCR alpha and beta sequencing was considered necessary to confirm, at a functional level, the hypothesis that regional TCRs recognize regional mutations. Ubiquitous expanded tumor TCRs were detected in blood more often at tumor resection than at routine follow-up.

The sample in question was PBMCs, obtained at surgery. The sequence was obtained from a male donor with early-stage non-small cell lung cancer.

The CDR3 protein is CASSWTENTEAFF. The nucleotides read TGTGCCAGCTCGTGGACAGAGAACACTGAAGCTTTCTTT. The rearrangement joined TRBV18 to TRBJ1-1; a weak D assignment points to TRBD1 (6 bases agree). V gives up 6 bases and J gives up 1 base, and the segment between their germline ends measures 9 bases. Spanning cysteine to phenylalanine, the CDR3 consists of 13 amino acids. Only the CDR3 part of the read is kept: 39 bases, read in frame from the first base. The germline V gene provides CDR1 KGHSH and CDR2 LQKENI.